A single sample is the source of the 6 T cell receptor beta chains below, sequenced in a study of cytomegalovirus exposure and HLA in healthy donors. The PCR was carried out with 60 Vbeta primers and 13 Jbeta primers. Measured with immunoSEQ multiplex PCR; TCRdb has only the in-frame clones, and not every one. This sample has about 180,000 clones, with roughly 86% found just once. Sequencing input: PBMCs. The source of these receptors is a girl aged 10-17 years in good health and CMV-seropositive.

CDR3 sequence reads: CASSLDRTAPYGYTF. CDR3 nucleotides: TGCGCCAGCAGCTTGGATCGGACAGCTCCGTATGGCTACACCTTC. The gene calls are TRBV5-1 and TRBJ1-2, with D possibly being TRBD1 (6 bases). Per germline, CDR1 SGHRS and CDR2 YFSETQ. The CDR3 runs to 15 residues. The ends were cut back, 0 bases at V and 5 bases at J, with 14 bases in the middle.

This chain connects TRBV27 to TRBJ2-3, with D possibly matching TRBD2 (7 bases). V was trimmed by 2 bases and J by 0 bases, leaving 12 bases between them. This CDR3 has 16 amino acids. The germline V gene has CDR1 MNHEY and CDR2 SMNVEV (reference sequence). Here the CDR3 DNA reads TGTGCCAGCAGTTTACGGGGGGCCCTTAGCACAGATACGCAGTATTTT. Its translation is CASSLRGALSTDTQYF.

The chain is built from TRBV9 and TRBJ2-3, with a tentative D call TRBD1 (6 bases). Germline loops: CDR1 SGDLS, CDR2 YYNGEE. The CDR3 is 15 amino acids. The V end was cut by 3 bases, the J end by 5 bases, with 16 bases between. CDR3 sequence reads: CASSEGQPRQDTQYF. The CDR3, as DNA: TGTGCCAGCAGCGAAGGACAGCCTCGTCAAGATACGCAGTATTTT.

In regard to this clone: One end of the junction does not line up with germline, which may come from a read error. In the same sample, other DNA sequences code for this CDR3. The V and J genes are TRBV19 and TRBJ1-2; no clear D gene. This CDR3 comprises 12 residues. Germline CDR1 is LNHDA and CDR2 is SQIVND (reference sequence). The DNA for the CDR3 is TGCTTTACTGTGGGAGGCCTTACGGGCTACACCTTC. This encodes CFTVGGLTGYTF.

The table lists this clone with a count of one. This chain links TRBV9 with TRBJ1-2; D unresolved. With 4 bases removed from V and 0 bases from J, the gap between germline ends came to 10 bases. In germline, CDR1 is SGDLS, CDR2 YYNGEE. The CDR3 is made up of 14 amino acids. The CDR3 region is CASSLSGSNYGYTF. The CDR3 DNA reads TGTGCCAGCAGCCTTTCGGGGTCTAACTATGGCTACACCTTC.

The chain combines TRBV28 with TRBJ2-7; 7 bases line up with TRBD2. V shed 6 bases, J shed 4 bases, and the junction held 18 bases outside the gene matches. The CDR3 spans 17 residues. The V gene's germline CDR1 is MDHEN and CDR2 SYDVKM. CDR3 region: CASSWGWGTGGGYEQYF. The CDR3 bases are TGTGCCAGCAGCTGGGGGTGGGGGACTGGCGGGGGATACGAGCAGTACTTC.